A selection of T cell receptor beta chains follows, all from one sample in a study of T cells in Graves' hyperthyroidism and ophthalmopathy. TCRdb fed the multiplex PCR reads into MiXCR, producing one record per CDR3 protein. The sample has about 96,000 distinct CDR3 sequences, just over 50% seen once; the top ten hold roughly a quarter. The sequencing sample was made of blood. These receptors were obtained from a woman between 40 and 50 years old with Graves' hyperthyroidism. Both conserved end residues are part of each CDR3. The D gene is left open where the match is weak. Clone size, where shown, is once, few, many, or a class for clones that have expanded.

D gene,V gene,clone size,J gene,CDR3 protein,CDR3 DNA
NA,TRBV7-9,many,TRBJ2-5,CASSAKETQYF,TGTGCCAGCAGCGCCAAAGAGACCCAGTACTTC
NA,TRBV12-3/TRBV12-4,many,TRBJ1-4,CASSWGGDPEKLFF,TGTGCCAGCAGTTGGGGGGGCGATCCTGAAAAACTGTTTTTT
NA,TRBV5-1,many,TRBJ2-7,CASSDVVGEQYF,TGCGCCAGCAGCGATGTCGTGGGGGAGCAGTACTTC
NA,TRBV29-1,many,TRBJ2-2,CSVEVGTGELFF,TGCAGCGTTGAAGTGGGCACCGGGGAGCTGTTTTTT
NA,TRBV7-9,NA,TRBJ1-1,CASSCSGPRLGTEAFF,TGTGCCAGCAGCTGTTCCGGACCCCGACTGGGCACTGAAGCTTTCTTT
TRBD2,TRBV7-2,NA,TRBJ2-7,CASSRWTSGRAGEQYF,TGTGCCAGCAGCCGCTGGACTAGCGGGAGGGCCGGGGAGCAGTACTTC
TRBD1,TRBV7-9,NA,TRBJ1-2,CASSLYWGQGRIAGYTF,TGTGCCAGCAGCTTATATTGGGGACAGGGGAGGATAGCTGGCTACACCTTC
NA,TRBV2,many,TRBJ2-6,CASSRWGANVLTF,TGTGCCAGCAGTAGGTGGGGGGCCAACGTCCTGACTTTC
TRBD1,TRBV7-9,NA,TRBJ2-5,CASSRGQGETQYF,TGTGCCAGCAGCCGGGGACAGGGGGAGACCCAGTACTTC
NA,TRBV2,many,TRBJ2-3,CASRDDRDPREADTQYF,TGTGCCAGCAGAGACGATAGGGACCCGAGGGAGGCAGATACGCAGTATTTT
NA,TRBV7-9,NA,TRBJ1-2,CASSNTEGNYGYTF,TGTGCCAGCAGTAACACCGAGGGAAACTATGGCTACACCTTC
TRBD1,TRBV7-8,NA,TRBJ2-7,CASSEQGAYEQYF,TGTGCCAGCAGCGAACAGGGGGCCTACGAGCAGTACTTC
NA,TRBV10-3,NA,TRBJ2-6,CAISEWGTGANVPTF,NA
NA,TRBV7-9,NA,TRBJ2-2,CASDSGELFF,TGTGCCAGCGACTCCGGGGAGCTGTTTTTT
NA,TRBV15,many,TRBJ1-1,CATSRKTANTEAFF,TGTGCCACCAGCAGAAAGACAGCGAACACTGAAGCTTTCTTT
TRBD2,TRBV20-1,NA,TRBJ2-7,CSALGLAGAHSYEQYF,TGCAGTGCTCTCGGACTAGCGGGAGCCCACTCCTACGAGCAGTACTTC
TRBD2,TRBV7-2,NA,TRBJ2-5,CASSLVAGEETQYF,TGTGCCAGCAGCTTAGTAGCGGGAGAAGAGACCCAGTACTTC
TRBD1,TRBV2,NA,TRBJ1-2,CASDSGQGYGYTF,TGTGCCAGCGACTCGGGACAGGGCTATGGCTACACCTTC
NA,TRBV4-1,NA,TRBJ1-5,CASSPNPIRVSSNQPQHF,TGCGCCAGCAGCCCTAACCCTATAAGGGTATCAAGCAATCAGCCCCAGCATTTT
NA,TRBV11-2,NA,TRBJ2-7,CASSLEAGNPYEQYF,TGTGCCAGCAGCTTAGAGGCAGGTAATCCCTACGAGCAGTACTTC
TRBD1,TRBV11-2,NA,TRBJ2-7,CASRTGSLNYEQYF,TGTGCCAGCAGGACAGGGAGTCTGAACTACGAGCAGTACTTC
TRBD1,TRBV2,NA,TRBJ1-6,CATGASGQGVSPLHF,TGTGCCACGGGGGCATCGGGACAGGGAGTATCACCCCTCCACTTT
NA,TRBV20-1,many,TRBJ1-5,CSARDMISNQPQHF,TGCAGTGCCAGGGACATGATTAGCAATCAGCCCCAGCATTTT
NA,TRBV7-8,many,TRBJ1-6,CASSLRTAYNSPLHF,TGTGCCAGCAGCCTCCGGACAGCCTATAATTCACCCCTCCACTTT
NA,TRBV7-9,NA,TRBJ2-5,CASSLGTEETQYF,TGTGCCAGCAGCTTAGGGACAGAAGAGACCCAGTACTTC
NA,TRBV5-1,NA,TRBJ2-5,CASSLRLARSDGELQETQYF,TGCGCCAGCAGCTTGAGGCTAGCACGATCGGACGGGGAGCTACAAGAGACCCAGTACTTC
NA,TRBV15,NA,TRBJ2-2,CATSRDGDTNGWGTGELFF,TGTGCCACCAGCAGAGATGGGGACACTAATGGATGGGGCACCGGGGAGCTGTTTTTT
TRBD2,TRBV7-2,medium-sized,TRBJ2-7,CASSRTSGVYEQYF,TGTGCCAGCAGCCGGACTAGCGGGGTATACGAGCAGTACTTC
NA,TRBV27,many,TRBJ2-5,CASTLRETQYF,TGTGCCAGCACTCTTCGGGAGACCCAGTACTTC
TRBD1,TRBV29-1,NA,TRBJ2-2,CSVGQGTDNTGELFF,TGCAGCGTTGGACAGGGGACAGACAACACCGGGGAGCTGTTTTTT
TRBD2,TRBV5-8,few,TRBJ2-7,CASSSRTSGRGYEQYF,TGTGCCAGCAGTTCCCGGACTAGCGGGAGAGGCTACGAGCAGTACTTC
TRBD2,TRBV29-1,NA,TRBJ2-5,CSVDPSGKTQYF,TGCAGCGTTGACCCTAGCGGGAAGACCCAGTACTTC
TRBD2,TRBV12-3/TRBV12-4,few,TRBJ2-7,CASRPPGGPGEQYF,TGTGCCAGCAGACCCCCGGGAGGGCCGGGAGAGCAGTACTTC
NA,TRBV4-1,many,TRBJ1-2,CASSQDRDGPYGYTF,TGCGCCAGCAGCCAAGACCGGGACGGACCCTATGGCTACACCTTC
NA,TRBV15,NA,TRBJ2-5,CATSSLGQGISEETQYF,TGTGCCACCAGCAGCCTGGGGCAGGGGATTAGCGAGGAGACCCAGTACTTC
NA,TRBV24-1,few,TRBJ2-1,CATSAGNEQFF,TGTGCCACCAGTGCAGGCAATGAGCAGTTCTTC
TRBD2,TRBV4-1,NA,TRBJ2-7,CASSQGGGFGQYF,TGCGCCAGCAGCCAAGGGGGAGGGTTCGGGCAGTACTTC
TRBD2,TRBV7-3,many,TRBJ2-7,CASSLILWLAGCYEQYF,TGTGCCAGCAGCTTAATCCTATGGCTAGCGGGGTGCTACGAGCAGTACTTC
NA,TRBV5-1,many,TRBJ2-7,CASFPGGFLASFDEQYF,TGCGCCAGCTTTCCTGGTGGCTTCCTAGCCTCGTTTGACGAGCAGTACTTC
NA,TRBV20-1,many,TRBJ1-1,CSADSSGTTGEAFF,TGCAGTGCCGACTCTTCCGGGACTACAGGGGAAGCTTTCTTT
TRBD1,TRBV2,NA,TRBJ2-5,CASRAGTGKRETQYF,TGTGCCAGCAGAGCCGGGACAGGAAAACGTGAGACCCAGTACTTC
TRBD1,TRBV29-1,NA,TRBJ1-2,CSVGTGGVYGYTF,TGCAGCGTTGGGACAGGGGGCGTCTATGGCTACACCTTC
TRBD1,TRBV5-1,many,TRBJ1-2,CASSFRFWTGRSYGYTF,TGCGCCAGCAGCTTCAGATTCTGGACAGGGCGATCCTATGGCTACACCTTC
NA,TRBV27,many,TRBJ2-7,CASSSVDEQYF,TGTGCCAGCAGTTCGGTAGACGAGCAGTACTTC
NA,TRBV5-5,many,TRBJ2-5,CASSRMTVQETQYF,TGTGCCAGCAGCCGGATGACTGTCCAAGAGACCCAGTACTTC
NA,TRBV11-1,NA,TRBJ1-2,CASTKVGPNYGYTF,TGTGCCAGCACCAAAGTAGGGCCTAACTATGGCTACACCTTC
TRBD1,TRBV6-5,many,TRBJ1-2,CATTGGSDYYGYTF,TGTGCCACCACAGGGGGTTCGGATTACTATGGCTACACCTTC
TRBD1,TRBV7-2,NA,TRBJ1-2,CASSLQGGGVYGYTF,TGTGCCAGCAGCTTGCAGGGAGGGGGCGTTTATGGCTACACCTTC
TRBD2,TRBV5-1,NA,TRBJ2-3,CASSQGGIAGGMADTQYF,TGCGCCAGCAGCCAAGGTGGCATAGCGGGAGGGATGGCAGATACGCAGTATTTT
TRBD1,TRBV5-1,NA,TRBJ1-4,CASSWAPGGMGEKLFF,TGCGCCAGCAGCTGGGCCCCAGGGGGAATGGGTGAAAAACTGTTTTTT
NA,TRBV7-3,NA,TRBJ1-1,CASSPYTSTEAFF,TGTGCCAGCAGCCCTTACACGAGCACTGAAGCTTTCTTT
TRBD2,TRBV7-2,NA,TRBJ2-7,CASSRTSGIRDEQYF,TGTGCCAGCAGCCGTACTAGCGGGATCCGGGACGAGCAGTACTTC
NA,TRBV29-1,many,TRBJ2-5,CSVGRLGETQYF,TGCAGCGTTGGGCGGCTAGGGGAGACCCAGTACTTC
TRBD1,TRBV5-4,few,TRBJ1-1,CASSSIGQGAIENTEAFF,TGTGCCAGCAGCTCCATCGGACAGGGGGCGATTGAAAACACTGAAGCTTTCTTT
TRBD1,TRBV19,many,TRBJ1-1,CASSIPGQYTEAFF,TGTGCCAGTAGTATTCCGGGACAGTACACTGAAGCTTTCTTT